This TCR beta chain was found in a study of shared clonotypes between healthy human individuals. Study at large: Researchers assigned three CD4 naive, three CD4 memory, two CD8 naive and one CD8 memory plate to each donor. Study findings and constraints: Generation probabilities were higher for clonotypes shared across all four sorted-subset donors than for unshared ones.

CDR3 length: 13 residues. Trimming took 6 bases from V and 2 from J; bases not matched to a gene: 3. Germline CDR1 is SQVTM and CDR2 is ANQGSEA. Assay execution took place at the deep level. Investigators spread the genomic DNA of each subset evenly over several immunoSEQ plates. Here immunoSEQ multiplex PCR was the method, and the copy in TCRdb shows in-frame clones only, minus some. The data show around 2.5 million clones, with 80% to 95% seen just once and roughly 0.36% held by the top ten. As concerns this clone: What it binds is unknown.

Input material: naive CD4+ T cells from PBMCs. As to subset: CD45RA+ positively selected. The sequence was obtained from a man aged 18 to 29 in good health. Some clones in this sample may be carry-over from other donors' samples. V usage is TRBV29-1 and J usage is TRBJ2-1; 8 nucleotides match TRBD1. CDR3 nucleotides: TGCAGCGTCAAACAGGGGGCCTACAATGAGCAGTTCTTC. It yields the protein CSVKQGAYNEQFF.